One TCR beta chain is described in this entry. The study ran its PCR with 60 Vbeta and 13 Jbeta primers. Method: immunoSEQ multiplex PCR; TCRdb's copy keeps in-frame clones and lacks some. This table holds 95,000 to 150,000 clones, 77% found once. The ends were cut back, 6 bases at V and 0 bases at J, with 8 bases in the middle. CDR3 size: 13 residues. Germline CDR1 and CDR2: LNHDA and SQIVND (reference sequence). These data belong to a study of cytomegalovirus exposure and HLA in healthy donors. The sequencing sample was made of PBMCs. This clonotype originated in a human donor in good health. This chain connects TRBV19 to TRBJ1-1, with D possibly matching TRBD1 (6 bases). CDR3 coding DNA: TGTGCCAGTAGCGGACAGATGAACACTGAAGCTTTCTTT. Translation gives CASSGQMNTEAFF. Complete variable domain (other parts from reference TRBV19 and TRBJ1-1): DGGITQSPKYLFRKEGQNVTLSCEQNLNHDAMYWYRQDPGQGLRLIYYSQIVNDFQKGDIAEGYSVSREKKESFPLTVTSAQKNPTAFYLCASSGQMNTEAFFGQGTRLTVV.